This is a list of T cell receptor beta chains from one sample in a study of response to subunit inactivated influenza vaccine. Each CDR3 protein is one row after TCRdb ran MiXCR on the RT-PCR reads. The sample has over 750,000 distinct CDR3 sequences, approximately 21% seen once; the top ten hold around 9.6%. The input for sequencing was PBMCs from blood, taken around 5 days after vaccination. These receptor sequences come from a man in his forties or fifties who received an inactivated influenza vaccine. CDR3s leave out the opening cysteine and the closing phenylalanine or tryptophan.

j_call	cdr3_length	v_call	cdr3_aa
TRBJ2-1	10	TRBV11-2	ASSLTPLVQF
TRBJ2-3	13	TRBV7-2	ASSPLSGYADTQY
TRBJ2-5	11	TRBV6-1	ASRGGSPQTQY
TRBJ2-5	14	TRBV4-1	ASSQVWAGARETQY
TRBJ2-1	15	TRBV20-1	SAQTTSGDLSYNEQF
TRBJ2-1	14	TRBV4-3	ASSQDGLGAGNEQF
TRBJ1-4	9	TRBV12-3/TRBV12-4	ASSIGEKLF
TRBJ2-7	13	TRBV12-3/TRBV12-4	ASSARAGGPYEQY
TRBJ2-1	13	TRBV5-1	ASSLGSSRPNFKF
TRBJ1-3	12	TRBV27	ASSPRGRGNTIY
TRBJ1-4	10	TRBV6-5	ASGGGPEKLF
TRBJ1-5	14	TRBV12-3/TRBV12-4	ASSPEQGPIVEPQH
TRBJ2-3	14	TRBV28	ASSSGTLQLTDTQY
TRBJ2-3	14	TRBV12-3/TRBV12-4	ASSILGTRGPGTQY
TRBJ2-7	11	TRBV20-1	SARRQGHYEQY
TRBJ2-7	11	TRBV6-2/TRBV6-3	ASSGRTGDEQY
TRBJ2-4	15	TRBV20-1	SARDGRAIGAKNIQY
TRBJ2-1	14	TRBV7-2	ASSLVTGTPSKEQF
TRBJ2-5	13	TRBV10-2	ASSGTSGDQETQY
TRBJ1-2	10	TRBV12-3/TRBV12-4	ASRPDGYGYT
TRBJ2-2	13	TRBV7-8	ASSFRGRLTGELF
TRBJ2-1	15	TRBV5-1	ASSLAPGTSGIYEQF
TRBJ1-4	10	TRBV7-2	ASSPIGGKLF
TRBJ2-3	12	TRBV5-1	ASSEGAPTDTQY
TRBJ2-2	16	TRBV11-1	ASSPYWRGTKNTGELF
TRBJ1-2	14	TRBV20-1	SARAQTHGWGGGYT
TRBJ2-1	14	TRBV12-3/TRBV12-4	ASSPATGSSYNEQF
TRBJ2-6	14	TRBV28	ASSSQGSSGANVLT
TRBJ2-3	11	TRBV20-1	SAWRGSTDTQY